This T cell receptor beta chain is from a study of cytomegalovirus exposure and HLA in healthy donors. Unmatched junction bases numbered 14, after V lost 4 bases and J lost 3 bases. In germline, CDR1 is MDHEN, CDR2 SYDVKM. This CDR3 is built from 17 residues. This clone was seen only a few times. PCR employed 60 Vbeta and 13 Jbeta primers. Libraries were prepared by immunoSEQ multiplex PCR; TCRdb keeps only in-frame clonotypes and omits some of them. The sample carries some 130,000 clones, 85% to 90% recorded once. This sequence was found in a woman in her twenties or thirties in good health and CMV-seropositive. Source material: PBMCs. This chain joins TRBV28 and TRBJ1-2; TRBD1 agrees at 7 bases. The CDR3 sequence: CASSSFRDSTTHYGYTF. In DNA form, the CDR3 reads TGTGCCAGCAGTTCGTTCCGGGACAGCACAACCCACTATGGCTACACCTTC.